This is a list of T cell receptor beta chains from one sample in a study of PD-1 blockade in classical Hodgkin lymphoma. This table comes from immunoSEQ multiplex PCR, and its TCRdb copy is limited to in-frame clones, with some not included. The sample holds over 90,000 clones, approximately 89% seen once. The sequences come from peripheral blood mononuclear cells (PBMCs), collected before the second cycle of nivolumab. These receptors all come from a human donor with classical Hodgkin lymphoma. Each CDR3 is given with its conserved first and last residue. A D gene is named only where the DNA matches it firmly. A clone size is listed for some rows: how often the clone was seen (once, few, many), or a class if it is expanded.

V,D,size,J,DNA,CDR3
TRBV16,-,-,TRBJ1-6,TGTGCCAGCCAGGGTGACTATAATTCACCCCTCCACTTT,CASQGDYNSPLHF
TRBV20-1,-,-,TRBJ1-2,TGCAGTGCAGGCGACAACGGCTACACCTTC,CSAGDNGYTF
TRBV27,-,-,TRBJ2-3,TGTGCCAGCAGTTCGCGTCGGGAGTACGATACGCAGTATTTT,CASSSRREYDTQYF
TRBV29-1,-,-,TRBJ2-7,TGCAGCGTCGGAGGGAGTCTAGAGCAGTACTTC,CSVGGSLEQYF
TRBV5-1,TRBD1,-,TRBJ1-1,TGCGCCAGCAGCTCCCAGGGGGTCGCGAACACTGAAGCTTTCTTT,CASSSQGVANTEAFF
TRBV18,TRBD1,-,TRBJ1-2,TGTGCCAGCTCACCAGCCGCCGGACAGGGAAAATATGGCTACACCTTC,CASSPAAGQGKYGYTF
TRBV5-8,TRBD1,-,TRBJ1-2,TGTGCCAGCAGCTTGCTGACAGGGGGCTGGGGCTACACCTTC,CASSLLTGGWGYTF
TRBV14,TRBD1,-,TRBJ1-1,TGTGCCAGCACCCCCCAGGGGACAGTGAACACTGAAGCTTTCTTT,CASTPQGTVNTEAFF
TRBV4-1,TRBD1,-,TRBJ2-2,TGCGCCAGCAGCCAAACAGGGGTGAGGGGAAAATTAACCGGGGAGCTGTTTTTT,CASSQTGVRGKLTGELFF
TRBV27,TRBD1,-,TRBJ2-1,TGTGCCAGCAGCACTTACAGGGGCTCCTACAATGAGCAGTTCTTC,CASSTYRGSYNEQFF
TRBV7-9,-,-,TRBJ1-1,TGTGCCAGCAGTCTTTCAGTGGGCAGGGTAATTGAAGCTTTCTTT,CASSLSVGRVIEAFF
TRBV13,TRBD2,-,TRBJ2-7,TGTGCCAGCAGCCCACGGACTAGAACCTACGAGCAGTACTTC,CASSPRTRTYEQYF
TRBV27,-,-,TRBJ2-5,TGTGCCAGCGTACTAAGGGTCGGGGAGACCCAGTACTTC,CASVLRVGETQYF
TRBV6-5,TRBD1,-,TRBJ2-7,TGTGCCAGCAGTTACCTCCCAGGGGGAGCCTACGAGCAGTACTTC,CASSYLPGGAYEQYF
TRBV4-1,-,-,TRBJ2-3,TGCGCCAGCAGCCAAGCGGTTCTTAACTTACTAGGCACAGATACGCAGTATTTT,CASSQAVLNLLGTDTQYF
TRBV7-7,-,-,TRBJ1-1,TGTGCTAGCAGCTATCAGATGAACACTGAAGCTTTCTTT,CASSYQMNTEAFF
TRBV27,-,-,TRBJ2-3,TGTGCCAGCAGCCTCCGAGGCACAGATACGCAGTATTTT,CASSLRGTDTQYF
TRBV7-6,-,few,TRBJ1-6,TGTGCCAGCAGCCCCGGCGGGGGGGCCTATAATTCACCCCTCCACTTT,CASSPGGGAYNSPLHF
TRBV11-2,-,-,TRBJ2-7,TGTGCCAGCAGCTTCGGGGGTTCCCCCTACGAGCAGTACTTC,CASSFGGSPYEQYF
TRBV18,-,-,TRBJ2-1,TGTGCCAGCTCACCAACCCGGGGGAGGTCCTACAATGAGCAGTTCTTC,CASSPTRGRSYNEQFF
TRBV5-4,-,-,TRBJ2-1,TGTGCCAGCAGCTTGCGGGGTAGGCATGAGCAGTTCTTC,CASSLRGRHEQFF
TRBV10-1,TRBD2,-,TRBJ2-1,TGCGCCAGCGGCTTCGCCCCTGGCGGGAGGGTTGTTGATTGGCAGTTCTTC,CASGFAPGGRVVDWQFF
TRBV7-9,-,few,TRBJ2-5,TGTGCCAGTAGGGGAAGTCAAGAGACCCAGTACTTC,CASRGSQETQYF
TRBV27,-,-,TRBJ2-3,TGTGCCAGCAAGTACGTTAGCACAGATACGCAGTATTTT,CASKYVSTDTQYF
TRBV5-1,TRBD2,-,TRBJ2-7,TGCGCCAGCAGCTTGGCAGGGATAGCGGGGGGCGAGTGGAAACAGTACTTC,CASSLAGIAGGEWKQYF
TRBV6-1,-,-,TRBJ2-5,TGTGCCAGCAGGAAGGGGCCCGAGACCCAGTACTTC,CASRKGPETQYF
TRBV28,TRBD1,once,TRBJ1-2,TGTGCCAGCAGGGAGGGGGCGGGCTACACCTTC,CASREGAGYTF
TRBV19,TRBD1,-,TRBJ1-1,TGTGCCAGTAATCGCGACAGGGGGCTCGCTGAAGCTTTCTTT,CASNRDRGLAEAFF
TRBV5-1,-,-,TRBJ2-5,TGCGCCAGCAGCTCGGGACTTGAGAGGGAGACCCAGTACTTC,CASSSGLERETQYF
TRBV19,TRBD1,-,TRBJ2-2,TGTGCCAGTGCCCAGGACAGGGGTGGCGGGGAGCTGTTTTTT,CASAQDRGGGELFF
TRBV7-9,-,-,TRBJ1-1,TGTGCCAGCAGCCGAACGGGGGGCGGGACTGAAGCTTTCTTT,CASSRTGGGTEAFF
TRBV28,TRBD2,-,TRBJ2-1,TGTGCCACCAAACTAGCGGGGGCCTACAATGAGCAGTTCTTC,CATKLAGAYNEQFF
TRBV7-6,-,-,TRBJ2-7,TGTGCCAGCAGCTTAGGCGTAGCCTACGAGCAGTACTTC,CASSLGVAYEQYF
TRBV27,-,-,TRBJ2-1,TGTGCCAGCAGTAGGGGCTACAATGAGCAGTTCTTC,CASSRGYNEQFF
TRBV9,-,-,TRBJ1-1,TGTGCCAGCAGCGTAGTCGGGACACCGCACACTGAAGCTTTCTTT,CASSVVGTPHTEAFF
TRBV5-1,-,-,TRBJ2-1,TGCGCCAGCAGCTTGGCCCAGGGGAGGAATGAGCAGTTCTTC,CASSLAQGRNEQFF
TRBV19,TRBD1,-,TRBJ2-7,TGTGCCAGTAGTATAGGCGCCGTTTGGACAGGGCCCCACGAGCAGTACTTC,CASSIGAVWTGPHEQYF
TRBV6-5,-,-,TRBJ2-7,TGTGCCAGCAGCCGGGGAAAGTGGACCTACGAGCAGTACTTC,CASSRGKWTYEQYF
TRBV2,-,-,TRBJ2-3,TGTGCCAGCAGTGTCGAGAGTCCTAGCACAGATACGCAGTATTTT,CASSVESPSTDTQYF
TRBV4-1,-,-,TRBJ2-1,TGCGCCAGCAGCCAAGATCTCCCCTCTGGTGCGGCCCTCGGTGAGCAGTTCTTC,CASSQDLPSGAALGEQFF
TRBV28,TRBD1,-,TRBJ2-7,TGTGCCAGCAGTCCCAGGGGGTCAGGGGGAAGCTACGAGCAGTACTTC,CASSPRGSGGSYEQYF
TRBV7-8,TRBD1,few,TRBJ1-6,TGTGCCAGCAGCTTAGAGGCAGGGGGTTCCTATAATTCACCCCTCCACTTT,CASSLEAGGSYNSPLHF
TRBV19,TRBD1,-,TRBJ2-5,TGTGCCAGTAGGCTCGCAGGGGGCGAGACCCAGTACTTC,CASRLAGGETQYF
TRBV20-1,-,-,TRBJ1-1,TGCAGTGCTACTGTCGGATCAGAAGCTTTCTTT,CSATVGSEAFF
TRBV28,-,-,TRBJ2-7,TGTGCCAGCAGTTTTAGGTACGGGGGGCCCGGGTACGAGCAGTACTTC,CASSFRYGGPGYEQYF
TRBV7-8,-,-,TRBJ1-5,TGTGCCAGCAGCTTATGGCAGGGACAGCCCCAGCATTTT,CASSLWQGQPQHF
TRBV28,-,-,TRBJ1-2,TGTGCCAGCAGCCGGACGGATGGCTACACCTTC,CASSRTDGYTF
TRBV6-1,TRBD1,-,TRBJ2-5,TGTGCCAGCAGTAGGACAGGGCAAGAGACCCAGTACTTC,CASSRTGQETQYF
TRBV6-5,TRBD2,once,TRBJ2-2,TGTGCCAGCAGTTTGGGACTAGCGTACACCGGGGAGCTGTTTTTT,CASSLGLAYTGELFF
TRBV2,TRBD2,-,TRBJ2-2,TGTGCCAGCAGTGAAGCGCTTCTAGCGGGGGGAACGAACACCGGGGAGCTGTTTTTT,CASSEALLAGGTNTGELFF
TRBV20-1,-,-,TRBJ1-3,TGCAGTGTCGCCAGGGGAAACACCATATATTTT,CSVARGNTIYF
TRBV30,TRBD2,-,TRBJ2-1,TGTGCCTGGAGTGCCCCCCCGATTAGGCGGGAGCACAATGAGCAGTTCTTC,CAWSAPPIRREHNEQFF
TRBV28,-,once,TRBJ1-1,TGTGCCAAGCCCTCCCTAACGCGGTCGAACACTGAAGCTTTCTTT,CAKPSLTRSNTEAFF
TRBV25-1,TRBD1,-,TRBJ2-5,TGTGCCAGCAGTGATTGGACAGGGGCCCAAGAGACCCAGTACTTC,CASSDWTGAQETQYF
TRBV28,-,-,TRBJ2-5,TGTGCCAGCAGTTTGCAGGGGTTAGAGACCCAGTACTTC,CASSLQGLETQYF
TRBV7-8,TRBD2,-,TRBJ2-7,TGTGCCAGCAGCATCTTCCGGACTAGCGGGCCCTACGAGCAGTACTTC,CASSIFRTSGPYEQYF
TRBV6-1,-,few,TRBJ2-2,TGTGCCAGCAGGGCATCGCGGTTCGGGGAGCTGTTTTTT,CASRASRFGELFF